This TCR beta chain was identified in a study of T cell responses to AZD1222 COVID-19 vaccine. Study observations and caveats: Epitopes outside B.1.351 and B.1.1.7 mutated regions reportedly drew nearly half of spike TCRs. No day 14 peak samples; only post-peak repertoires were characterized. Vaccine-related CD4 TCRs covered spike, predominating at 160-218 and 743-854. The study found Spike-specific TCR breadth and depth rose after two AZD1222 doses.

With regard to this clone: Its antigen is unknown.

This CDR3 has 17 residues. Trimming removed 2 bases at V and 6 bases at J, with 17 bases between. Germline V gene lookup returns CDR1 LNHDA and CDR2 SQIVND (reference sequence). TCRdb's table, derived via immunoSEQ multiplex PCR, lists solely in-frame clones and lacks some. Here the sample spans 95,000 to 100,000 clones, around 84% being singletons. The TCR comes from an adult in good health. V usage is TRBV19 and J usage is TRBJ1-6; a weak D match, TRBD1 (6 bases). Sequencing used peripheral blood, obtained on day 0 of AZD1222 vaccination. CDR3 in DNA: TGTGCCAGTAGTATAAGGATGGGGGCTGGGGGTAATTCACCCCTCCACTTT. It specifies CASSIRMGAGGNSPLHF. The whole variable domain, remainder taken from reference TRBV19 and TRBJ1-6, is DGGITQSPKYLFRKEGQNVTLSCEQNLNHDAMYWYRQDPGQGLRLIYYSQIVNDFQKGDIAEGYSVSREKKESFPLTVTSAQKNPTAFYLCASSIRMGAGGNSPLHFGNGTRLTVT.